This T cell receptor beta chain was profiled in a study of blood T cell repertoires in COVID-19. The germline V gene has CDR1 LNHDA and CDR2 SQIVND (reference sequence). Trimming left V 5 bases short and J 7 bases short, with 20 bases between. The CDR3 runs to 15 residues. Those enrolled in Seattle joined during active infection and were followed longitudinally afterward. Generated by immunoSEQ multiplex PCR, the TCRdb table keeps only in-frame clones and is missing some. Altogether hundreds of thousands of clones are present, about 91% being singletons, with the ten largest covering 10% to 15%. The gene calls are TRBV19 and TRBJ1-2; the D is unclear. This sequence originates from a woman aged 50 to 65 with COVID-19, enrolled during active disease. Sequenced: peripheral blood. The CDR3 DNA reads TGTGCCAGTAGTCAACCTGGGCAGGAATTGGGTGGCTACACCTTC. This encodes CASSQPGQELGGYTF.